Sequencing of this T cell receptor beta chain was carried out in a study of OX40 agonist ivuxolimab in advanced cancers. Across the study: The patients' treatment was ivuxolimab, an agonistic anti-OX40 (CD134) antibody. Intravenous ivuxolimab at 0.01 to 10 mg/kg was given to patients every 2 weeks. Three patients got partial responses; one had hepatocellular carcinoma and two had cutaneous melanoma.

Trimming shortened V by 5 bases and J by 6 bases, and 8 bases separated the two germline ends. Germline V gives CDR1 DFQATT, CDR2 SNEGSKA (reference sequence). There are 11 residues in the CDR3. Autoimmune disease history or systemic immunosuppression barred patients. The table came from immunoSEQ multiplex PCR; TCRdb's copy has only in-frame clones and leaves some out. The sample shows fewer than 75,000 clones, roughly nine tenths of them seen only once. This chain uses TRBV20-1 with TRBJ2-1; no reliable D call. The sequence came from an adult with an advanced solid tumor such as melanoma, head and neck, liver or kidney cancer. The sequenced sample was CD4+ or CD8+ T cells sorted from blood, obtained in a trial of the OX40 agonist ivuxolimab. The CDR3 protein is CSARGFNEQFF. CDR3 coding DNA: TGCAGTGCTCGCGGTTTCAATGAGCAGTTCTTC.